One sample yielded the 25 T cell receptor beta chains listed below, sequenced in a study of CD8+CD57+ T cells in acquired aplastic anemia. The sequenced patients had an expansion of CD8+CD57+ cells seen by flow cytometry. According to the study, genomic DNA was the template for TCR beta VDJ and CDR3 profiling. TCRdb used MiXCR to reprocess the reads, holding one entry per CDR3 protein. The table has more than 200,000 distinct CDR3 sequences, roughly 50% seen once. Input material: sorted CD4+, CD8+, or CD8+CD57+ T cells (not recorded which) from PBMCs. These receptors were taken from a human donor with aplastic anemia.

The rearrangement links TRBV20-1 to TRBJ2-7, with D perhaps matching TRBD1 or TRBD2 (5 bases each). CDR3 length: 14 amino acids. Deletions cut 6 bases from V and 3 bases from J, with 18 bases between. Germline CDR1 DFQATT, CDR2 SNEGSKA (reference sequence). CDR3 coding DNA: TGCAGTGCGAGGGGACGGTCAAGCCTCTACGAGCAGTACTTC. Translation gives CSARGRSSLYEQYF.

This clonotype has a handful of counts. The chain employs TRBV2 and TRBJ1-6; possibly TRBD1 for D (6 bases). Trimming took off 6 bases at V and 14 bases at J, with 17 bases between the two ends. CDR3 length equals 13 residues. Germline CDR1 is SNHLY and CDR2 is FYNNEI. The CDR3 sequence: CASRSSDRQTLHF. Written as DNA, the CDR3 is TGTGCCAGCAGGAGTTCTGACAGGCAAACCCTCCACTTT.

This clonotype was counted at least ten times. J is TRBJ1-2 and V is TRBV6-4, with TRBD1 identical over 7 bases. CDR1 and CDR2 from the germline V gene are MRHNA and SNTAGT. V dropped 5 bases and J dropped 9; count of bases not matched to a gene: 12. The CDR3 extends over 14 amino acids. The CDR3 is CASSKTGTSPRYTF. The CDR3, as DNA: TGTGCCAGCAGTAAGACAGGGACATCTCCTCGCTACACCTTC.

This clonotype has only one observation. This sequence joins TRBV15 and TRBJ1-1; D gene uncertain. V lost 8 bases, J lost 0 bases, and 13 bases lay in between. CDR3 length: 14 residues. Germline assignment: CDR1 LNHNV and CDR2 YYDKDF (reference sequence). This CDR3 is CATRSGQLNTEAFF. CDR3 nucleotide sequence: TGTGCCACCCGGAGCGGGCAGTTGAACACTGAAGCTTTCTTT. The variable domain in full, with the rest retrieved from reference TRBV15 and TRBJ1-1, is DAMVIQNPRYQVTQFGKPVTLSCSQTLNHNVMYWYQQKSSQAPKLLFHYYDKDFNNEADTPDNFQSRRPNTSFCFLDIRSPGLGDTAMYLCATRSGQLNTEAFFGQGTRLTVV.

This clonotype was recorded at least ten times. This rearrangement joins TRBV7-9 to TRBJ1-4; D unresolved. Trimming removed 4 bases from V and 17 bases from J, with 20 bases in between. CDR1 SEHNR and CDR2 FQNEAQ come from the germline V gene (reference sequence). The CDR3 spans 13 residues. In nucleotides, the CDR3 is TGTGCCAGCAGCTCGTCCTATGAGCCGGCGAGATTTTTT. This translates into CASSSSYEPARFF. The complete variable domain, with remaining parts taken from reference TRBV7-9 and TRBJ1-4, reads DTGVSQNPRHKITKRGQNVTFRCDPISEHNRLYWYRQTLGQGPEFLTYFQNEAQLEKSRLLSDRFSAERPKGSFSTLEIQRTEQGDSAMYLCASSSSYEPARFFGSGTQLSVL.

The sample holds a few counts of this clonotype. The chain is built from TRBV6-1 and TRBJ2-7, with 7 bases fitting TRBD1. In germline, CDR1 is MNHNS, CDR2 SASEGT. The V gene end was trimmed by 5 bases and the J gene end by 0 bases; junction bases not matched to a gene: 7. CDR3 length: 15 residues. CDR3 bases: TGTGCCAGCAGTCCCATAGGGGGCCTCTCCTACGAGCAGTACTTC. It codes for CASSPIGGLSYEQYF.

The chain recombines TRBV20-1 with TRBJ1-1; 7 nucleotides agree with TRBD1. The CDR3 extends over 13 amino acids. Trimming cost V 2 bases and J 8 bases; bases outside gene matches: 8. Germline CDR1 is DFQATT and CDR2 is SNEGSKA (reference sequence). CDR3 amino acids: CSARFTGALEAFF. CDR3 coding DNA: TGCAGTGCTAGATTCACAGGGGCGCTGGAAGCTTTCTTT.

The chain carries TRBV15 and TRBJ1-6; unclear D gene. Per germline, CDR1 LNHNV and CDR2 YYDKDF (reference sequence). The length of the CDR3 is 13 residues. Trimming removed 1 base from V and 9 bases from J, with 7 bases in between. The CDR3 bases are TGTGCCACCAGCAGAGCAGTGGTTTCACCCCTCCACTTT. It codes for CATSRAVVSPLHF.

At least ten counts were recorded for this clonotype. V is TRBV7-8 and J is TRBJ2-2, with TRBD1 matching 10 bases. The CDR3 is made up of 16 amino acids. The V segment lost 4 bases and the J segment 5 bases; nucleotides outside the gene matches: 7. Per the germline V gene, CDR1 is SGHVS and CDR2 is FQNEAQ. DNA for the CDR3: TGTGCCAGCAGCTCCCCGGGACAGGGGTTAACCGGGGAGCTGTTTTTT. Protein product: CASSSPGQGLTGELFF.

J is TRBJ2-5 and V is TRBV19; D not certain. Trimming shortened V by 4 bases and J by 5 bases, and 8 bases separated the two germline ends. The germline CDR1 and CDR2 sequences are LNHDA and SQIVND (reference sequence). There are 12 residues in the CDR3. CDR3 amino acids: CASSNSAETQYF. The DNA for the CDR3 is TGTGCCAGTAGTAACAGCGCGGAGACCCAGTACTTC.

The chain is built from TRBV5-1 and TRBJ2-7, with D maybe TRBD1 (5 bases). Looked up from germline, CDR1 is SGHRS and CDR2 is YFSETQ. The CDR3 runs to 13 residues. V was cut by 4 bases and J by 3 bases, with 11 bases left in between. The CDR3 reads CASSKDRIYEQYF. The DNA for the CDR3 is TGCGCCAGCAGCAAAGACAGAATCTACGAGCAGTACTTC.

The gene calls are TRBV19 and TRBJ2-6; D unclear. The germline V gene encodes CDR1 LNHDA and CDR2 SQIVND (reference sequence). This CDR3 has 13 residues. The V end lost 2 bases, the J end lost 4 bases, and 3 bases lay between the germline ends. For the CDR3, the DNA is TGTGCCAGTAGTATACAGGGGGCCAACGTCCTGACTTTC. It codes for CASSIQGANVLTF.

This clonotype came up many times. This chain connects TRBV7-9 to TRBJ2-1, with TRBD1 matching 9 bases. V lost 7 bases to trimming and J lost 7 bases; unmatched junction nucleotides: 5. CDR3 size: 13 residues. Germline V gives CDR1 SEHNR, CDR2 FQNEAQ (reference sequence). CDR3 residues: CASTGTGINEQFF. The CDR3 DNA is TGTGCCAGCACCGGGACAGGGATAAATGAGCAGTTCTTC.

The V and J genes are TRBV20-1 and TRBJ1-6; TRBD1 agrees at 8 bases. The CDR3 loop spans 16 amino acids. Germline V gene data show CDR1 as DFQATT and CDR2 as SNEGSKA (reference sequence). V dropped 3 bases and J dropped 9; count of bases not matched to a gene: 13. The CDR3 region has the DNA TGCAGTGCTAGGCCCGACAGGGGAGGTTTAAGTTCACCCCTCCACTTT. This translates into CSARPDRGGLSSPLHF.

This clonotype was seen many times. The gene calls are TRBV12-3 or TRBV12-4 and TRBJ1-2, with D uncertain. The length of the CDR3 is 16 residues. Trimming took 7 bases from V and 6 from J, leaving 24 bases between them. CDR3 bases: TGTGCCAGCACCCTCGCCCCGACCTCTCGAGGAGATGGCTACACCTTC. It codes for CASTLAPTSRGDGYTF.

This clonotype has ten or more counts. The chain links TRBV7-2 to TRBJ1-5; a weak D match, TRBD1 (6 bases). The CDR3 consists of 15 residues. In germline, CDR1 is SGHTA, CDR2 FQGNSA. V lost 0 bases, J lost 6 bases, and 12 bases lay in between. The CDR3 spells CASSLARGVGQPQHF. In DNA, the CDR3 is TGTGCCAGCAGCTTAGCCAGGGGAGTGGGTCAGCCCCAGCATTTT.

This clonotype was counted many times. The chain recombines TRBV19 with TRBJ2-7; a possible D gene is TRBD2 (5 bases). The CDR3 runs to 18 residues. The germline V gene encodes CDR1 LNHDA and CDR2 SQIVND (reference sequence). Trimming shortened V by 3 bases and J by 6 bases, and 27 bases separated the two germline ends. The DNA of the CDR3 is TGTGCCAGTAGTATTAGGGATATAGGGAGTGACACCGTCCCCGAGCAGTACTTC. Translation: CASSIRDIGSDTVPEQYF.

This chain joins TRBV9 and TRBJ1-6, with D perhaps TRBD1 (5 bases). Germline CDR1 and CDR2: SGDLS and YYNGEE. V lost 3 bases to trimming and J lost 5 bases, with 12 bases between them. The CDR3 has 15 amino acids. The CDR3 loop is CASSAGTVNNSPLHF. The CDR3 DNA is TGTGCCAGCAGCGCCGGGACGGTAAATAATTCACCCCTCCACTTT.

This clonotype was seen many times. The chain combines TRBV20-1 with TRBJ1-1; D gene unclear. Trimming stripped 1 base from V and 1 base from J, with 10 bases between. Germline V CDR1 and CDR2: DFQATT, SNEGSKA (reference sequence). This CDR3 has 14 amino acids. The CDR3 DNA reads TGCAGTGCTAGAGGGAGGTGGGGGAACACTGAAGCTTTCTTT. Protein: CSARGRWGNTEAFF.

The chain uses TRBV7-8 and TRBJ1-5; TRBD1 might be the D (5 bases). CDR3 length: 15 amino acids. The germline CDR1 and CDR2 sequences are SGHVS and FQNEAQ. V was pared by 5 bases and J by 3 bases, with 14 bases between. CDR3 sequence (DNA): TGTGCCAGCAGCAGAACAGGTAGCGCCAATCAGCCCCAGCATTTT. Translated: CASSRTGSANQPQHF.

This clonotype was detected only once. V gene TRBV5-1 combines with J gene TRBJ2-7; D gene unclear. The V gene's germline CDR1 is SGHRS and CDR2 YFSETQ. V was clipped by 4 bases and J by 0 bases, with 5 bases between them. CDR3 length: 12 amino acids. This CDR3 reads CASSASSYEQYF. CDR3 sequence (DNA): TGCGCCAGCAGCGCGAGCTCCTACGAGCAGTACTTC. Variable domain in full (rest from reference TRBV5-1 and TRBJ2-7): KAGVTQTPRYLIKTRGQQVTLSCSPISGHRSVSWYQQTPGQGLQFLFEYFSETQRNKGNFPGRFSGRQFSNSRSEMNVSTLELGDSALYLCASSASSYEQYFGPGTRLTVT.

The table lists this clonotype with many counts. The chain joins TRBV11-2 to TRBJ1-6, with a weak D call TRBD1 (6 bases). V was shortened by 1 base and J by 9 bases, with 16 bases between the two germline ends. This CDR3 spans 16 amino acids. The germline gives CDR1 SGHAT, CDR2 FQNNGV. The CDR3 nucleotides are TGTGCCAGCAGCTTAGGGTTCAGGGGAGGGCGTTCACCCCTCCACTTT. It is translated as CASSLGFRGGRSPLHF.

To note about this clonotype: A much larger clone differs from this one at a single base, so this may be a read error. The chain recombines TRBV6-1 with TRBJ1-2; D gene uncertain. V was clipped by 6 bases and J by 7 bases, with 15 bases between them. CDR3 length: 13 amino acids. Germline CDR1 reads MNHNS; CDR2 reads SASEGT. The CDR3 sequence: CASRSSNKGGYTF. The CDR3 DNA follows: TGTGCCAGCAGGAGCTCTAACAAGGGTGGCTACACCTTC.

This clonotype was recorded once. Likely a read error: the CDR3 ends without its conserved phenylalanine or tryptophan. The DNA is left out, because the CDR3 cannot be placed on it with certainty; the CDR3 is given as TCRdb lists it. CDR3 residues: CASSRGVAGSGYTFDPPPLAA. The chain joins TRBV2 to TRBJ1-4. Germline CDR1 SNHLY, CDR2 FYNNEI. With termini counted, the CDR3 has 21 amino acids.

In this sample, this clonotype turned up many times. The chain couples TRBV2 to TRBJ1-5; a weak D match, TRBD1 (6 bases). Germline CDR1 SNHLY, CDR2 FYNNEI. The V end lost 6 bases, the J end lost 7 bases, and 10 bases lay between the germline ends. This CDR3 has 12 residues. The CDR3 region has the DNA TGTGCCAGCAGCCGGGACATCCAGCCCCAGCATTTT. Translated: CASSRDIQPQHF.